This record looks at one TCR beta chain sequence and its context. The target of this receptor is not known. Taken from the germline V gene, the CDR1 and CDR2 loops are SGHRS and YFSETQ. The CDR3 sequence holds 14 residues, the cysteine and phenylalanine included. The DNA sequence is not available. Libraries were made using 5' RACE. Each TCR library was prepared from roughly 3.5 ug of total RNA. For each sample, cDNA was synthesized in eight separate reactions using SMARTScribe reverse transcriptase. During cDNA synthesis, template switching introduced unique molecular identifiers that contained a 6-nucleotide sample barcode. Amplification of TCRalpha and TCRbeta cDNA involved two nested PCRs of roughly 17 and 9 cycles, and each PCR was followed by bead purification. Before amplification, cDNA was treated with uracil DNA-glycosylase and purified using the QIAquick PCR purification kit. The second PCR added Illumina TruSeq-compatible adapters along with sample-specific barcodes. Library quality and concentration were checked on TapeStation and Qubit, and libraries were pooled at 5 ng each. Pooled libraries were sequenced on an Illumina HiSeq2500 single-index Rapid Run with 2 x 100 bp reads and custom sequencing primers. Per the original workflow: PCR and sequencing errors were corrected by UMI-based consensus assembly using MiGEC version 1.2.6. MiXCR version 2.1.1 was used for V(D)J alignment, clonotype assembly and CDR3 extraction. To normalise gene usage, clonotype sharing and MAIT/NKT TCR abundance, the analysis used the top 1000, 10 000 and 20 000 clonotypes per sample. Diversity was computed as the inverse Simpson index with the vegan R package after downsampling to 27 000 UMIs. Statistical testing used paired Mann-Whitney U tests on the discordant twin pairs and applied Benjamini-Hochberg correction for multiple testing. After the reads were reprocessed by TCRdb, one entry was made per CDR3 protein sequence, with no DNA. These V and J calls originate from TCRdb's pipeline instead of the authors' own analysis. The table for this sample records just over 300,000 distinct CDR3 sequences. The ten biggest clones cover 5.6% of the sample.

This sample was included in a study of monozygotic twins with inflammatory bowel disease (dated by TCRdb to about 2019). In the study overall: In total, roughly 30 monozygotic twin pairs made up the full study: 19 Danish pairs, all IBD-discordant, plus nine German pairs, of which four were IBD-concordant and five were IBD-discordant. The search for disease-associated traits relied mainly on comparing IBD patients with their genetically identical healthy co-twins within discordant pairs. Each individual had, on average, about 151 000 unique TCRalpha sequences and 181 000 unique TCRbeta sequences available for analysis.

Overall study outcomes, separate from this receptor: No single strong signal or clonotype linked to IBD turned up in the results, so the idea that one exists was not supported. The analysis was unable to tell apart different T cell subtypes. Concordant and discordant twins showed no difference in repertoire similarity, possibly because of limited statistical power. IBD patients shared fewer clonotypes with other individuals than healthy twins did, most markedly in patients showing signs of disease activity. A decrease in TCRbeta repertoire diversity, as measured by inverse Simpson index, was observed in IBD patients compared with their healthy co-twins. Because patients received different immunosuppressive treatments, the repertoires may have picked up extra background noise and variability between individuals.

From each donor, a roughly 2.5 ml peripheral blood sample was collected into PAXgene tubes and stored at -80 degrees C. Without any T cell sorting, total RNA was extracted from whole blood using the PAXgene blood miRNA kit on an automated QIAcube. Peripheral blood from monozygotic twin pairs, either concordant or discordant for inflammatory bowel disease, underwent deep TCRalpha and TCRbeta repertoire profiling that used unique molecular barcoding. Smoking habits were recorded for all twin pairs, and individuals were classified as current, former or never smokers. The sequenced material came from blood. This TCR was sampled from a human donor with ulcerative colitis or Crohn's disease, or a healthy co-twin of an affected twin (not recorded which). The chain is made from TRBV5-1 and TRBJ1-2; the TCRdb D gene call, TRBD1, has no DNA to confirm it. The CDR3 protein: CASSSGQMNYGYTF.